This is a list of T cell receptor beta chains from one sample in a study of blood T cell repertoires in COVID-19. Using immunoSEQ multiplex PCR, the repertoire was profiled, and TCRdb retains in-frame clones only, with some absent. The profile shows over 150,000 clones, 65% to 90% of them singletons. Sequenced material: peripheral blood. The receptors here all came from a human donor in a cohort sampled during active COVID-19. Each CDR3 is given with its conserved first and last residue. D genes are given only for firm matches. Rows may omit the clone size; those that give it use once, few, many or a size class.

abundance	d_gene	j_gene	v_gene	CDR3aa	CDR3nt
NA	TRBD2	TRBJ2-7	TRBV3-1/TRBV3-2	CASSQDQEGLNYEQYF	TGTGCCAGCAGCCAAGATCAGGAGGGACTAAACTACGAGCAGTACTTC
NA	TRBD2	TRBJ2-7	TRBV4-1	CASSQTTSGTYEQYF	TGCGCCAGCAGCCAAACGACTAGCGGGACCTACGAGCAGTACTTC
few	NA	TRBJ1-5	TRBV18	CASSPSDQPQHF	TGTGCCAGCTCACCGTCTGATCAGCCCCAGCATTTT
NA	NA	TRBJ1-3	TRBV18	CASSPGGNSGNTIYF	TGTGCCAGCTCACCAGGAGGGAACTCTGGAAACACCATATATTTT
NA	NA	TRBJ1-2	TRBV7-9	CASSLGQGIGYTF	TGTGCCAGCAGCTTGGGGCAGGGTATTGGCTACACCTTC
once	TRBD1	TRBJ1-6	TRBV30	CACTPGQGNGGNSPLHF	TGTGCCTGCACCCCGGGACAGGGTAACGGGGGCAATTCACCCCTCCACTTT
NA	TRBD2	TRBJ2-3	TRBV6-4	CASSLLAGGPDTQYF	TGTGCCAGCAGCCTACTAGCGGGTGGACCAGATACGCAGTATTTT
NA	NA	TRBJ2-1	TRBV4-1	CASSQLRDTSYNEQFF	TGCGCCAGCAGCCAACTCCGGGACACCAGCTACAATGAGCAGTTCTTC
once	NA	TRBJ2-5	TRBV7-9	CASSLGSGKETQYF	TGTGCCAGCAGTCTCGGTAGCGGTAAAGAGACCCAGTACTTC
NA	NA	TRBJ2-7	TRBV21-1	CASSKEDPSGNSYEQYF	TGTGCCAGCAGCAAAGAGGACCCTAGCGGGAACTCCTACGAGCAGTACTTC
NA	NA	TRBJ1-2	TRBV6-5	CASSYSSRGNYGYTF	TGTGCCAGCAGTTACTCGAGTAGGGGGAACTATGGCTACACCTTC
NA	TRBD1	TRBJ2-7	TRBV20-1	CSASLGQKSSYEQYF	TGCAGTGCTAGTTTGGGACAGAAGAGCTCCTACGAGCAGTACTTC
NA	NA	TRBJ2-1	TRBV19	CASSTGHDYNEQFF	TGTGCCAGTAGCACGGGACACGACTACAATGAGCAGTTCTTC
NA	NA	TRBJ2-4	TRBV5-4	CASRSAGGAKNIQYF	TGTGCCAGCAGGTCAGCAGGGGGGGCCAAAAACATTCAGTACTTC
NA	TRBD1	TRBJ2-7	TRBV15	CATSKQGSYEQYF	TGTGCCACCAGTAAACAGGGGTCCTACGAGCAGTACTTC
NA	NA	TRBJ2-4	TRBV18	CASSPLDSSGGRTDF	TGTGCCAGCTCACCATTAGATAGTAGCGGAGGACGGACGGACTTC
NA	TRBD1	TRBJ1-5	TRBV2	CASRKTGFSNQPQHF	TGTGCCAGCAGGAAGACAGGGTTTAGCAATCAGCCCCAGCATTTT
NA	TRBD1	TRBJ2-7	TRBV18	CASSAQTGAHEQYF	TGTGCCAGCTCAGCACAGACAGGGGCCCACGAGCAGTACTTC
NA	NA	TRBJ2-7	TRBV6-5	CASMERAFSYEQYF	TGTGCCAGCATGGAGCGGGCCTTCTCCTACGAGCAGTACTTC
NA	NA	TRBJ2-7	TRBV7-2	CASSLGQHLYEQYF	TGTGCCAGCAGCTTAGGACAGCATCTCTACGAGCAGTACTTC
NA	NA	TRBJ2-6	TRBV7-8	CASSLDSTQGTFVGSGANVLTF	TGTGCCAGCAGCTTAGATAGTACCCAGGGTACATTTGTGGGCTCTGGGGCCAACGTCCTGACTTTC
NA	TRBD2	TRBJ2-1	TRBV3-1/TRBV3-2	CASSHTTSLGGMEQFF	TGTGCCAGCAGCCATACGACTAGCCTGGGGGGAATGGAGCAGTTCTTC
NA	NA	TRBJ2-3	TRBV29-1	CSAQRFASGTDTQYF	TGCAGCGCCCAAAGGTTCGCTAGCGGCACAGATACGCAGTATTTT
few	TRBD1	TRBJ2-7	TRBV5-1	CASSLGKLGQEYEQYF	TGCGCCAGCAGCTTGGGAAAACTGGGACAGGAATACGAGCAGTACTTC
NA	TRBD2	TRBJ2-1	TRBV6-4	CASSDSTSGSGLGEQFF	TGTGCCAGCAGTGACTCGACTAGCGGGAGCGGGTTGGGTGAGCAGTTCTTC
NA	TRBD2	TRBJ2-7	TRBV4-1	CASSQVSGTNSYEQYF	TGCGCCAGCAGCCAAGTATCCGGGACTAACTCCTACGAGCAGTACTTC
NA	TRBD2	TRBJ2-7	TRBV5-6	CASSILLAPAYEQYF	TGTGCCAGCAGCATTCTACTAGCGCCAGCCTACGAGCAGTACTTC
NA	NA	TRBJ2-6	TRBV18	CASSVTDSGANVLTF	TGTGCCAGCTCAGTTACAGATTCCGGGGCCAACGTCCTGACTTTC
NA	NA	TRBJ1-6	TRBV28	CASSLGGSDNSPLHF	TGTGCCAGCAGTTTAGGAGGGTCCGATAATTCACCCCTCCACTTT
once	NA	TRBJ2-5	TRBV3-1/TRBV3-2	CASSPPWGKYQETQYF	TGTGCCAGCAGCCCCCCCTGGGGCAAGTACCAAGAGACCCAGTACTTC
NA	TRBD2	TRBJ2-3	TRBV5-1	CASSFLPGLAGTTDTQYF	TGCGCCAGCAGTTTCCTCCCCGGACTAGCGGGAACCACAGATACGCAGTATTTT